This TCR beta chain was sequenced for a study of regulatory T cells in long-lasting Graves disease. General observations from the study: Newly diagnosed patients had higher TCR diversity than persistent Graves' patients did.

Time point given: newly diagnosed GD, antithyroid drugs for less than 3 months. From RNA extracted from PBMCs, the TCR library was made. Trimming took off 4 bases at V and 10 bases at J, with 8 bases between the two ends. CDR1 is SNHLY, CDR2 FYNNEI, per germline. This CDR3 is built from 11 residues. This clonotype was seen repeatedly, ten times or more. The antigen is not known. Building the TCR beta libraries relied on iRepertoire HTBI primers, and CDR3 regions underwent Arm-PCR. Original methodology: Samples collectively showed 62 TRBV and more than 12 TRBJ segments. From the multiplex PCR reads, TCRdb called clonotypes with MiXCR, one entry per CDR3 protein. It is TCRdb's table, rather than the study itself, that gives the V and J calls and clone size. Here the sample spans approximately 470,000 distinct CDR3 sequences, about 17% being singletons. These data were likewise used in another study, on T cells in Graves' hyperthyroidism and ophthalmopathy. This second study says: The study based diagnoses on clinical symptoms, serum thyroxine and TRAb, thyroid ultrasound and orbital computed tomography.

The input for sequencing was peripheral blood mononuclear cells (PBMCs), taken at new diagnosis, from a patient treated with antithyroid drugs. The chain has TRBV2 and TRBJ2-1; D call uncertain. This clonotype was obtained from a man aged 35 to 55 with Graves disease. The DNA for the CDR3 is TGTGCCAGCAGTGCAGGCCGAGAGCAGTTCTTC. Its translation is CASSAGREQFF.